This T cell receptor beta chain was retrieved from a study of human T cells and chemical hapten exposure. Study as a whole: 2% DPC applied to a 2 cm by 2 cm arm area sensitized donors.

The time point here: patch test 2, 6 weeks after DPC sensitization. Sample treatment: therapeutic diphenylcyclopropenone sensitization with weekly scalp DPC. Sequencing started from total RNA isolated from unfractionated whole blood. CDR1 and CDR2 (germline): LGHDT, YNNKEL (reference sequence). V was clipped by 2 bases and J by 3 bases, with 13 bases between them. The CDR3 length is 16 residues. General study results and limits: The formation of large CDR3 similarity clusters by expanded TCRs significantly exceeded that of controls.

One entry per CDR3 protein results from TCRdb running MiXCR on the RACE reads. The sample lists 110,000 or so distinct CDR3 sequences, roughly 9% seen once, with 3% to 4% in the top ten. This clonotype was recorded many times. The antigen is not known. This specimen consisted of whole blood, obtained in connection with sensitization to the hapten diphenylcyclopropenone (DPC). This sequence originates from a woman between 40 and 50 years old with alopecia areata. Some clones in this sample may be carry-over from other donors' samples. The chain recombines TRBV3-1 with TRBJ1-4; D gene unclear. CDR3 in amino acids: CASSQNPNVANEKLFF. CDR3 in DNA: TGTGCCAGCAGCCAAAATCCGAATGTGGCTAATGAAAAACTGTTTTTT.